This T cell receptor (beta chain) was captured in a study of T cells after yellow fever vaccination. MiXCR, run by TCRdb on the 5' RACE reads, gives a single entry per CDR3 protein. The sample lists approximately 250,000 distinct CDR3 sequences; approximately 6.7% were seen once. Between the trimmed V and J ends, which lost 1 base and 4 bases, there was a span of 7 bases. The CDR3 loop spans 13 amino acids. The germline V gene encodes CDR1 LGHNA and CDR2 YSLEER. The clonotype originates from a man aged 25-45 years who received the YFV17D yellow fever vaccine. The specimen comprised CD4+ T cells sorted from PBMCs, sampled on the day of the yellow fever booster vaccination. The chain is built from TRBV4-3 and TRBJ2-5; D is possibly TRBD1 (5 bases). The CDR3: CASSQVQGETQYF. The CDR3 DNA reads TGCGCCAGCAGCCAAGTTCAGGGAGAGACCCAGTACTTC.